This T cell receptor (beta chain) is drawn from a study of Tregs in tolerant kidney transplant recipients. Germline CDR1 is SGHNT and CDR2 is YYREEE (reference sequence). The CDR3 runs to 15 residues. Trimming took 1 base from V and 8 from J, leaving 13 bases between them. This table comes from immunoSEQ multiplex PCR, and its TCRdb copy is limited to in-frame clones, with some not included. The sample lists some 110,000 clones; roughly 93% were seen once. The source is a human donor in good health. The sample taken for sequencing was CD4+ T cells from blood. The V gene is TRBV5-4, the J gene TRBJ1-6, with D perhaps matching TRBD1 (6 bases). The CDR3 protein is CASSLREGTHSPLHF. Here the CDR3 DNA reads TGTGCCAGCAGCTTGAGGGAGGGGACACATTCACCCCTCCACTTT.